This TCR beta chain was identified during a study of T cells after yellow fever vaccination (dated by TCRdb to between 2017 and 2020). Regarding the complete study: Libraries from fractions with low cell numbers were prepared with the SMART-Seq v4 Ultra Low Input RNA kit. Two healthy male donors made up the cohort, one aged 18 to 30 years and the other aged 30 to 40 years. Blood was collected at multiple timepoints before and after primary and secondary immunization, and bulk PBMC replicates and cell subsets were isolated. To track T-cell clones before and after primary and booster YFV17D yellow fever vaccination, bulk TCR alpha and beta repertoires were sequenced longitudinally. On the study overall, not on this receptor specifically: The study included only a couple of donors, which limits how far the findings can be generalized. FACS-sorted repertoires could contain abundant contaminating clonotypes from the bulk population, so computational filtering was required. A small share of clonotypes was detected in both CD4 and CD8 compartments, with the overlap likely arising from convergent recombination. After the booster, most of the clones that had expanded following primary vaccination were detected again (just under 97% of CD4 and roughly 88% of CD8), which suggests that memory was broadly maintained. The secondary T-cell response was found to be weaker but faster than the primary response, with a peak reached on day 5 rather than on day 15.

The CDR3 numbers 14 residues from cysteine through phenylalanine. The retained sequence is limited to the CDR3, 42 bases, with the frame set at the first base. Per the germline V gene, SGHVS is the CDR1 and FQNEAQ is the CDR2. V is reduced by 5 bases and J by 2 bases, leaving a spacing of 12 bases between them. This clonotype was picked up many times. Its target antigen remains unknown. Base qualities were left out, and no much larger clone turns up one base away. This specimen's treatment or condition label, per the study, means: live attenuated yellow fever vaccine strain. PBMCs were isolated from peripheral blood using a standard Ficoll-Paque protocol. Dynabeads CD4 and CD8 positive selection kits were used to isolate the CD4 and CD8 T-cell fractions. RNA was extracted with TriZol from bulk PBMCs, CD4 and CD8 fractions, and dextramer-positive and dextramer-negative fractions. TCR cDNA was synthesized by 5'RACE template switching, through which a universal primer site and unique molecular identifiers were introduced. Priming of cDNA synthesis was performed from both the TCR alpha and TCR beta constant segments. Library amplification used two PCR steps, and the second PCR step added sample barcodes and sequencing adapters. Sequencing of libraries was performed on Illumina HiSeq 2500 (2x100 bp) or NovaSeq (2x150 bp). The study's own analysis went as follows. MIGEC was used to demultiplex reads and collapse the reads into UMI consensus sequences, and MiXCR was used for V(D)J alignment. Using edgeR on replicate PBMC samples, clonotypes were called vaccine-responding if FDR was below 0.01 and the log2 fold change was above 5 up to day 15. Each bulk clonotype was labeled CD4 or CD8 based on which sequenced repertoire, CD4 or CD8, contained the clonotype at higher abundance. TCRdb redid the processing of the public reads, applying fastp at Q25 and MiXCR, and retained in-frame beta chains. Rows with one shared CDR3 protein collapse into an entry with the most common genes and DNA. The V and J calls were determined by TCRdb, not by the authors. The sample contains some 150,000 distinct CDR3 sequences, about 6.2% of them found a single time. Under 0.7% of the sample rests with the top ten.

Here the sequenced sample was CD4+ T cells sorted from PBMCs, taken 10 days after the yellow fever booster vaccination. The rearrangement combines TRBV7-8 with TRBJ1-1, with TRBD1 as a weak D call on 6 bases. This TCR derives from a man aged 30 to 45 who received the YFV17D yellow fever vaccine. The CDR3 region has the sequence CASSADRFNTEAFF. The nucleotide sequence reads TGTGCCAGCAGCGCCGACAGGTTCAACACTGAAGCTTTCTTT.